These 31 T cell receptor beta chains were sequenced from one sample in a study of control samples from healthy donors and cancer patients. Sequencing was performed with immunoSEQ multiplex PCR; in TCRdb, only in-frame clones are kept and a portion is missing. The top ten hold about 1.6% of the sample, which has 150,000 to 200,000 clones, 91% seen once. The sequenced sample consisted of blood. All receptors derive from a woman in her 30s in good health.

J is TRBJ1-2 and V is TRBV7-9, with D possibly matching TRBD1 (5 bases). CDR1 and CDR2 from the germline V gene are SEHNR and FQNEAQ (reference sequence). CDR3 length: 12 amino acids. Trimming stripped 4 bases from V and 3 bases from J, with 6 bases between. The CDR3 reads CASSSGDYGYTF. As DNA, the CDR3 is TGTGCCAGCAGCTCGGGGGACTATGGCTACACCTTC.

The V and J genes are TRBV29-1 and TRBJ2-2, with D hard to call. The ends were cut back, 5 bases at V and 1 base at J, with 8 bases in the middle. Germline CDR1 and CDR2: SQVTM and ANQGSEA. The CDR3 is 13 residues long. The CDR3 loop is CSVRVQNTGELFF. The CDR3 DNA is TGCAGCGTTAGGGTGCAGAACACCGGGGAGCTGTTTTTT.

Only one count was recorded for this clone. The rearrangement joins TRBV28 to TRBJ2-5, with a possible D match to TRBD2 (7 bases). V was shortened by 5 bases and J by 5 bases, with 15 bases between the two germline ends. This CDR3 contains 14 residues. Germline V gives CDR1 MDHEN, CDR2 SYDVKM. The CDR3 DNA sequence: TGTGCCAGCAGTAACGGACGGGGGGCCGAGACCCAGTACTTC. Translating it yields CASSNGRGAETQYF.

J is TRBJ2-1 and V is TRBV3-1 (or the pseudogene TRBV3-2); 7 positions match TRBD1. The V segment lost 4 bases and the J segment 9 bases; nucleotides outside the gene matches: 6. The CDR3 contains 13 residues. Germline CDR1 and CDR2: LGHDT and YNNKEL (reference sequence). The CDR3 sequence: CASSLNRGGEQFF. As DNA, the CDR3 is TGTGCCAGCAGCCTGAACAGGGGTGGTGAGCAGTTCTTC.

With respect to this clone: The same CDR3 arises from other DNA sequences in this sample as well. The gene calls are TRBV5-1 and TRBJ1-5; a weak D match, TRBD1 (5 bases). Looked up from germline, CDR1 is SGHRS and CDR2 is YFSETQ. The V and J ends lost 7 bases and 0 bases respectively, with 8 bases between them. The CDR3 is made up of 13 amino acids. The CDR3 sequence: CASSRDSNQPQHF. Written as DNA, the CDR3 is TGCGCCAGCTCCAGGGATAGCAATCAGCCCCAGCATTTT.

Concerning this clone itself: The same CDR3 arises from other DNA sequences in this sample as well. The chain joins TRBV4-1 to TRBJ2-1; D gene unclear. V was shortened by 1 base and J by 9 bases, with 4 bases between the two germline ends. The V gene's germline CDR1 is MGHRA and CDR2 YSYEKL. There are 11 residues in the CDR3. The CDR3 reads CASSQAFEQFF. The CDR3 bases are TGCGCCAGCAGCCAAGCGTTTGAGCAGTTCTTC.

Only one count was recorded for this clone. The chain uses TRBV9 and TRBJ2-7; D is perhaps TRBD2 (6 bases). V was clipped by 2 bases and J by 6 bases, with 12 bases between them. Germline V lookup: CDR1 SGDLS, CDR2 YYNGEE. The CDR3 has 13 amino acids. The CDR3 sequence is CASSVDSSGEQYF. The CDR3 nucleotides read TGTGCCAGCAGCGTTGATAGTAGCGGCGAGCAGTACTTC.

The V call is TRBV28, the J call TRBJ2-7; D not certain. From germline, CDR1 is MDHEN and CDR2 SYDVKM. Trimming stripped 7 bases from V and 3 bases from J, with 7 bases between. CDR3 size: 11 residues. CDR3 amino acids: CASTSIYEQYF. The CDR3 coding sequence is TGTGCCAGCACATCCATCTACGAGCAGTACTTC.

The CDR3 reads CAWSKSNEKLFF. The CDR3 DNA sequence: TGTGCCTGGAGTAAATCTAATGAAAAACTGTTTTTT. The chain combines TRBV30 with TRBJ1-4; D unclear. V was pared by 2 bases and J by 3 bases, with 4 bases between. Germline CDR1 and CDR2: GTSNPN and SVGIG (reference sequence). The CDR3 consists of 12 residues.

This chain joins TRBV28 and TRBJ1-3; D not certain. This CDR3 region has 12 residues. V dropped 8 bases and J dropped 4 bases, with 9 bases sitting between them. Per the germline V gene, CDR1 is MDHEN and CDR2 is SYDVKM. For the CDR3, the DNA is TGTGCCAGCCTCCATTCGGGAAACACCATATATTTT. This translates into CASLHSGNTIYF. Complete variable domain (other parts from reference TRBV28 and TRBJ1-3): DVKVTQSSRYLVKRTGEKVFLECVQDMDHENMFWYRQDPGLGLRLIYFSYDVKMKEKGDIPEGYSVSREKKERFSLILESASTNQTSMYLCASLHSGNTIYFGEGSWLTVV.

J is TRBJ1-2 and V is TRBV2; D uncertain. The germline V gene has CDR1 SNHLY and CDR2 FYNNEI. The V and J ends lost 0 bases and 8 bases respectively, with 7 bases between them. This CDR3 spans 12 amino acids. CDR3 nucleotides: TGTGCCAGCAGTGAAGCCTTTGGGGGCTACACCTTC. It codes for CASSEAFGGYTF.

Only one count was recorded for this clone. Other DNA sequences in the same sample also yield this CDR3. This sequence joins TRBV7-9 and TRBJ1-2; TRBD1 might be the D (5 bases). Trimming removed 0 bases from V and 2 bases from J, with 7 bases in between. This CDR3 region has 14 residues. Germline CDR1 is SEHNR and CDR2 is FQNEAQ (reference sequence). The CDR3 here is CASSLAGGNYGYTF. DNA of the CDR3: TGTGCCAGCAGCTTAGCCGGGGGGAACTATGGCTACACCTTC. The full variable domain, its missing parts supplied by reference TRBV7-9 and TRBJ1-2, is DTGVSQNPRHKITKRGQNVTFRCDPISEHNRLYWYRQTLGQGPEFLTYFQNEAQLEKSRLLSDRFSAERPKGSFSTLEIQRTEQGDSAMYLCASSLAGGNYGYTFGSGTRLTVV.

CDR3 region: CASSLYGTGSGANVLTF. CDR3 coding DNA: TGTGCCAGCAGCTTATATGGGACGGGCTCTGGGGCCAACGTCCTGACTTTC. V is TRBV7-9 and J is TRBJ2-6; tentatively, D is TRBD1 or TRBD2 (5 bases each). Germline CDR1 SEHNR, CDR2 FQNEAQ (reference sequence). The CDR3 has 17 amino acids. Trimming left V 2 bases short and J 0 bases short, with 11 bases between.

In this sample, this clone turned up once. This chain uses TRBV7-8 with TRBJ2-2, with TRBD2 matching 10 bases. J lost 4 bases, V lost 2 bases, and 4 bases had no gene match. CDR3 length: 16 amino acids. Germline V gene lookup returns CDR1 SGHVS and CDR2 FQNEAQ. Here the CDR3 reads CASSLLAGEGTGELFF. The DNA for the CDR3 is TGTGCCAGCAGCTTACTAGCGGGGGAAGGCACCGGGGAGCTGTTTTTT. Drawing the rest from reference TRBV7-8 and TRBJ2-2, the complete variable domain is GAGVSQSPRYKVAKRGQDVALRCDPISGHVSLFWYQQALGQGPEFLTYFQNEAQLDKSGLPSDRFFAERPEGSVSTLKIQRTQQEDSAVYLCASSLLAGEGTGELFFGEGSRLTVL.

The gene calls are TRBV7-6 and TRBJ2-7; D call uncertain. The V end lost 5 bases, the J end lost 0 bases, and 14 bases lay between the germline ends. CDR3 size: 15 residues. Germline-derived CDR1 and CDR2 are SGHVS and FNYEAQ. The CDR3 nucleotides are TGTGCCAGCAGCCCAAGTTCTGGCGCCTCCTACGAGCAGTACTTC. Encoded protein: CASSPSSGASYEQYF.

The chain joins TRBV7-3 to TRBJ2-5, with D perhaps matching TRBD2 (5 bases). Germline V lookup: CDR1 SGHTA, CDR2 FQGTGA. The CDR3 totals 13 residues. V lost 2 bases to trimming and J lost 5 bases, with 9 bases between them. This CDR3 is CASSLVGGETQYF. In DNA, the CDR3 is TGTGCCAGCAGCTTAGTAGGCGGGGAGACCCAGTACTTC.

The gene calls are TRBV15 and TRBJ1-5; D not resolved. Germline CDR1 reads LNHNV; CDR2 reads YYDKDF (reference sequence). The CDR3 length is 13 residues. The V and J ends lost 0 bases and 5 bases respectively, with 5 bases between them. The DNA of the CDR3 is TGTGCCACCAGCAGAGATGGGTATCAGCCCCAGCATTTT. This codes for CATSRDGYQPQHF.

This clone is a singleton in its sample. The chain employs TRBV11-2 and TRBJ1-2, with 7 bases lining up with TRBD1. The junction had 9 bases not matched to a gene; V was cut back by 5 bases and J by 0 bases. The CDR3 extends over 16 amino acids. The germline gives CDR1 SGHAT, CDR2 FQNNGV. This chain's CDR3 is CASSPALTGPNYGYTF. The CDR3 DNA sequence: TGTGCCAGCAGCCCCGCCCTGACAGGGCCTAACTATGGCTACACCTTC.

The V and J genes are TRBV27 and TRBJ2-7, with D tentatively TRBD1 or TRBD2 (6 bases each). Trimming left V 2 bases short and J 0 bases short, with 8 bases between. The CDR3 length is 14 residues. Germline V gene data show CDR1 as MNHEY and CDR2 as SMNVEV (reference sequence). The CDR3 sequence: CASSLGGPSYEQYF. In DNA form, the CDR3 reads TGTGCCAGCAGTTTAGGGGGGCCCTCCTACGAGCAGTACTTC.

The chain employs TRBV15 and TRBJ2-7; the D is unclear. The length of the CDR3 is 13 residues. Germline loops: CDR1 LNHNV, CDR2 YYDKDF (reference sequence). Trimming shortened V by 0 bases and J by 4 bases, and 7 bases separated the two germline ends. The CDR3 DNA reads TGTGCCACCAGCAGAGATCTGAATTACGAGCAGTACTTC. Encoded protein: CATSRDLNYEQYF.

This clone appeared once. The rearrangement links TRBV19 to TRBJ1-4; no reliable D call. The CDR3 spans 13 residues. Trimming took off 3 bases at V and 5 bases at J, with 7 bases between the two ends. CDR1 is LNHDA and CDR2 is SQIVND in the germline V gene (reference sequence). The CDR3 loop reads CASSIRRNEKLFF. CDR3 nucleotide sequence: TGTGCCAGTAGTATCCGCCGGAATGAAAAACTGTTTTTT. Full variable domain (outside the CDR3, taken from reference TRBV19 and TRBJ1-4): DGGITQSPKYLFRKEGQNVTLSCEQNLNHDAMYWYRQDPGQGLRLIYYSQIVNDFQKGDIAEGYSVSREKKESFPLTVTSAQKNPTAFYLCASSIRRNEKLFFGSGTQLSVL.

This rearrangement joins TRBV27 to TRBJ1-1; 7 nucleotides agree with TRBD1. Looked up from germline, CDR1 is MNHEY and CDR2 is SMNVEV (reference sequence). The CDR3 runs to 15 residues. With V trimmed by 5 bases and J by 0 bases, 6 bases remained unmatched. The CDR3 region is CASSPDRDMNTEAFF. CDR3 DNA: TGTGCCAGCAGTCCCGACAGGGATATGAACACTGAAGCTTTCTTT.

This clone was counted a single time. The CDR3 DNA reads TGTGCCAGCAGTGAATCGCTGGAGAACACTGAAGCTTTCTTT. This translates into CASSESLENTEAFF. V usage is TRBV25-1 and J usage is TRBJ1-1, with D unclear. Trimming removed 1 base at V and 1 base at J, with 7 bases between. Germline CDR1 and CDR2: MGHDK and SYGVNS. This CDR3 is 14 amino acids long.

The chain links TRBV6-5 to TRBJ1-6, with TRBD1 as a possible D gene (6 bases). Trimming took 1 base from V and 10 from J, leaving 8 bases between them. Germline lookup yields CDR1 MNHEY and CDR2 SVGAGI. The CDR3 is 13 residues long. The CDR3 DNA reads as TGTGCCAGCAGTTACTACAGGGACTCACCCCTCCACTTT. Protein: CASSYYRDSPLHF.

V usage is TRBV2 and J usage is TRBJ2-7, with TRBD2 matching over 14 bases. The CDR3 contains 16 residues. Germline-derived CDR1 and CDR2 are SNHLY and FYNNEI. V lost 3 bases to trimming and J lost 0 bases; unmatched junction nucleotides: 1. DNA for the CDR3: TGTGCCAGCAGTGAGGGGACTAGCGGGAGCTCCTACGAGCAGTACTTC. This encodes CASSEGTSGSSYEQYF.

This clone has just a few counts. For the CDR3, the DNA is TGTGCCAGCAGTTCCCACGACAGGGGGCGTTTTGGCTACACCTTC. It translates to CASSSHDRGRFGYTF. The rearrangement uses TRBV6-2 or TRBV6-3 and TRBJ1-2, with 10 bases fitting TRBD1. V gave up 4 bases and J gave up 7 bases; unmatched junction bases: 9. The CDR3 spans 15 residues. Germline V gives CDR1 MNHEY, CDR2 SVGEGT.

The rearrangement joins TRBV19 to TRBJ1-4, with 7 bases lining up with TRBD1. Trimming cost V 6 bases and J 5 bases; bases outside gene matches: 6. Germline V gene sequence: CDR1 LNHDA, CDR2 SQIVND (reference sequence). This CDR3 region has 14 residues. The CDR3, as DNA: TGTGCCAGTAGCACAGGGGCGTTAAATGAAAAACTGTTTTTT. Its protein is CASSTGALNEKLFF. Supplemented by reference TRBV19 and TRBJ1-4, the full variable domain reads DGGITQSPKYLFRKEGQNVTLSCEQNLNHDAMYWYRQDPGQGLRLIYYSQIVNDFQKGDIAEGYSVSREKKESFPLTVTSAQKNPTAFYLCASSTGALNEKLFFGSGTQLSVL.

As concerns this clone: Other DNA sequences in the sample encode the same CDR3. V and J are TRBV19 and TRBJ2-1; TRBD2 matches at 13 bases. The V gene end was trimmed by 3 bases and the J gene end by 2 bases; junction bases not matched to a gene: 1. CDR1 and CDR2 (germline): LNHDA, SQIVND (reference sequence). The CDR3 is 16 amino acids. The CDR3 spells CASSIGTSGTYNEQFF. CDR3 nucleotide sequence: TGTGCCAGTAGTATTGGGACTAGCGGGACCTACAATGAGCAGTTCTTC. The full variable domain, with the rest looked up from reference TRBV19 and TRBJ2-1, is DGGITQSPKYLFRKEGQNVTLSCEQNLNHDAMYWYRQDPGQGLRLIYYSQIVNDFQKGDIAEGYSVSREKKESFPLTVTSAQKNPTAFYLCASSIGTSGTYNEQFFGPGTRLTVL.

This clone was seen once. Other DNA variants within this sample encode the same CDR3. This chain uses TRBV30 with TRBJ2-3; no clear D gene. V lost 5 bases to trimming and J lost 4 bases, with 7 bases between them. Germline assignment: CDR1 GTSNPN and CDR2 SVGIG (reference sequence). CDR3 length: 11 residues. CDR3: CAWSVSDTQYF. CDR3 sequence (DNA): TGTGCCTGGTCTGTTTCAGATACGCAGTATTTT.

V and J are TRBV9 and TRBJ2-2; D gene ambiguous. The CDR3 is 13 amino acids. CDR1 is SGDLS and CDR2 is YYNGEE in the germline V gene. The ends were cut back, 1 base at V and 3 bases at J, with 4 bases in the middle. The CDR3: CASSVQHTGELFF. The CDR3 region has the DNA TGTGCCAGCAGCGTACAGCACACCGGGGAGCTGTTTTTT.

This chain links TRBV27 with TRBJ2-7; D is unclear. Germline V gene lookup returns CDR1 MNHEY and CDR2 SMNVEV (reference sequence). The CDR3 covers 13 residues. V lost 4 bases, J lost 0 bases, and 7 bases lay in between. CDR3 region: CASSSYNSYEQYF. In DNA, the CDR3 is TGTGCCAGCAGTTCATATAACTCCTACGAGCAGTACTTC.